These 15 T cell receptor beta chains came from one sample sequenced in a study of T-cell memory formation after mild COVID-19. MiXCR, run by TCRdb on the 5' RACE reads, gives a single entry per CDR3 protein. The sample consists of 200,000 to 300,000 distinct CDR3 sequences, 8% to 9.5% of them appearing once. The sample comprised PBMCs or a T cell subset sorted from them (not recorded which). The receptors here all came from a young man who had mild COVID-19 (a few samples of this study predate the infection). Cell type and time point are not known.

The chain joins TRBV24-1 to TRBJ1-2; TRBD1 is a possible D gene (6 bases). This CDR3 is 13 amino acids long. Trimming pared 3 bases from V and 7 bases from J, leaving 11 bases between. Germline V gene data show CDR1 as KGHDR and CDR2 as SFDVKD. The CDR3 DNA sequence: TGTGCCACCAGTGATAGGGGACACCTTGGCTACACCTTC. This sequence encodes CATSDRGHLGYTF.

The chain recombines TRBV6-6 with TRBJ2-7; TRBD1 agrees at 7 bases. Germline assignment: CDR1 MNHNY and CDR2 SVGAGI (reference sequence). The CDR3 has 13 residues. Trimming at V came to 6 bases and at J to 5 bases, leaving 7 bases not matched to a gene. The DNA for the CDR3 is TGTGCCAGCAGCGGGACAGAGTTTGACGAGCAGTACTTC. This translates into CASSGTEFDEQYF.

The chain recombines TRBV7-2 with TRBJ2-3; TRBD2 aligns across 15 bases. CDR1 is SGHTA, CDR2 FQGNSA, per germline. The ends lost 4 bases at V and 4 bases at J; junction bases unmatched: 3. This CDR3 has 16 residues. The DNA for the CDR3 is TGTGCCAGCAGCTGGGGACTAGCGGGAGGCGCAGATACGCAGTATTTT. It is translated as CASSWGLAGGADTQYF.

V gene TRBV3-1 combines with J gene TRBJ1-1, with 7 bases lining up with TRBD1. The CDR3 is 13 amino acids. V trimming: 4 bases; J trimming: 6 bases; junction bases outside the gene matches: 5. Germline CDR1 and CDR2: LGHDT and YNNKEL (reference sequence). This CDR3 reads CASSRGGLSEAFF. CDR3 nucleotide sequence: TGTGCCAGCAGCCGAGGGGGCTTGTCTGAAGCTTTCTTT.

The J gene is TRBJ1-2, the V gene TRBV12-3 or TRBV12-4; 9 positions agree with TRBD1. Trimming at V came to 6 bases and at J to 4 bases, leaving 12 bases not matched to a gene. The CDR3 runs to 16 residues. The CDR3 loop reads CASSLERTGGGYGYTF. The CDR3 nucleotides read TGTGCCAGCAGCCTCGAGCGTACAGGGGGCGGCTATGGCTACACCTTC.

This clonotype occurred a few times. The rearrangement joins TRBV5-1 to TRBJ2-7; TRBD2 agrees at 7 bases. CDR1 and CDR2 (germline): SGHRS, YFSETQ. CDR3 length: 12 residues. Trimming at V came to 6 bases and at J to 7 bases, leaving 7 bases not matched to a gene. Here the CDR3 DNA reads TGCGCCAGCAAAGGGGAGGGTGTAGAGCAGTACTTC. Protein: CASKGEGVEQYF. The full variable domain, rest sourced from reference TRBV5-1 and TRBJ2-7, is KAGVTQTPRYLIKTRGQQVTLSCSPISGHRSVSWYQQTPGQGLQFLFEYFSETQRNKGNFPGRFSGRQFSNSRSEMNVSTLELGDSALYLCASKGEGVEQYFGPGTRLTVT.

The table lists this clonotype with a few counts. The chain links TRBV5-1 to TRBJ2-3; 9 bases fit TRBD1. CDR3 size: 15 residues. V dropped 4 bases and J dropped 3; count of bases not matched to a gene: 6. Germline CDR1 and CDR2: SGHRS and YFSETQ. Written as DNA, the CDR3 is TGCGCCAGCAGCATGGGACAGGGATTAACAGATACGCAGTATTTT. This sequence encodes CASSMGQGLTDTQYF. Looking up the rest from reference TRBV5-1 and TRBJ2-3 gives the full variable domain: KAGVTQTPRYLIKTRGQQVTLSCSPISGHRSVSWYQQTPGQGLQFLFEYFSETQRNKGNFPGRFSGRQFSNSRSEMNVSTLELGDSALYLCASSMGQGLTDTQYFGPGTRLTVL.

This clonotype occurred many times. V is TRBV12-3 or TRBV12-4 and J is TRBJ2-5; 8 bases align to TRBD2. The CDR3 length is 14 residues. Trimming at V came to 3 bases and at J to 5 bases, leaving 5 bases not matched to a gene. The CDR3 spells CASSFRGGRETQYF. CDR3 bases: TGTGCCAGCAGTTTCCGGGGGGGGCGGGAGACCCAGTACTTC.

This clonotype appeared many times. The chain carries TRBV6-5 and TRBJ1-5; D unclear. V was trimmed by 6 bases and J by 0 bases, leaving 6 bases between them. The CDR3 sequence is 13 residues long. Germline V gives CDR1 MNHEY, CDR2 SVGAGI. The CDR3 loop reads CASSYGSNQPQHF. Here the CDR3 DNA reads TGTGCCAGCAGCTACGGTAGCAATCAGCCCCAGCATTTT.

J is TRBJ1-1 and V is TRBV28; a weak D match, TRBD1 (6 bases). CDR1 is MDHEN and CDR2 is SYDVKM in the germline V gene. This CDR3 is built from 14 residues. Trimming shortened V by 3 bases and J by 1 base, and 9 bases separated the two germline ends. As DNA, the CDR3 is TGTGCCAGCAGTTTCACCAGGGGGAACACTGAAGCTTTCTTT. It specifies CASSFTRGNTEAFF. The entire variable domain, with the rest obtained from reference TRBV28 and TRBJ1-1, is as follows: DVKVTQSSRYLVKRTGEKVFLECVQDMDHENMFWYRQDPGLGLRLIYFSYDVKMKEKGDIPEGYSVSREKKERFSLILESASTNQTSMYLCASSFTRGNTEAFFGQGTRLTVV.

This clonotype was recorded many times. V gene TRBV5-1 combines with J gene TRBJ2-6; the D is unclear. Germline CDR1 is SGHRS and CDR2 is YFSETQ. The V and J ends lost 0 bases and 0 bases respectively, with 7 bases between them. This CDR3 has 16 amino acids. The CDR3 DNA follows: TGCGCCAGCAGCTTGGAACCGAGCTCTGGGGCCAACGTCCTGACTTTC. This translates into CASSLEPSSGANVLTF.

The chain uses TRBV12-5 and TRBJ2-2, with a tentative D call TRBD1 (5 bases). CDR3 length: 18 amino acids. The V gene's germline CDR1 is LGHNT and CDR2 FRNRAP. V lost 1 base, J lost 0 bases, and 15 bases lay in between. CDR3 DNA sequence: TGTGCTAGTGGTTTGGGGACAAGGCCCCCCTCGAACACCGGGGAGCTGTTTTTT. Protein product: CASGLGTRPPSNTGELFF.

This clonotype was picked up a small number of times. The V gene is TRBV18, the J gene TRBJ2-7; D remains ambiguous. The CDR3 loop spans 13 amino acids. Deletions cut 1 base from V and 4 bases from J, with 8 bases between. Germline values: CDR1 KGHSH, CDR2 LQKENI. CDR3 DNA: TGTGCCAGCTCACCACGGGCTTTATACGAGCAGTACTTC. As protein: CASSPRALYEQYF.

This clonotype was counted many times. The chain is built from TRBV7-2 and TRBJ1-6; the match to TRBD1 covers 7 bases. Germline V gene lookup returns CDR1 SGHTA and CDR2 FQGNSA. V was clipped by 5 bases and J by 10 bases; unmatched bases: 11. CDR3 length: 15 amino acids. CDR3 residues: CASSIGQVETSPLHF. The DNA of the CDR3 is TGTGCCAGCAGCATCGGACAGGTAGAGACCTCACCCCTCCACTTT. The complete variable domain, with remaining parts taken from reference TRBV7-2 and TRBJ1-6, reads GAGVSQSPSNKVTEKGKDVELRCDPISGHTALYWYRQSLGQGLEFLIYFQGNSAPDKSGLPSDRFSAERTGGSVSTLTIQRTQQEDSAVYLCASSIGQVETSPLHFGNGTRLTVT.

The chain links TRBV18 to TRBJ2-3; 8 positions match TRBD2. Germline V gene data show CDR1 as KGHSH and CDR2 as LQKENI. V shed 5 bases, J shed 2 bases, and the junction held 12 bases outside the gene matches. The length of the CDR3 is 17 residues. CDR3 in DNA: TGTGCCAGCTCAGACTTTCTAAGCGGGGGCCTCACAGATACGCAGTATTTT. Translation: CASSDFLSGGLTDTQYF.